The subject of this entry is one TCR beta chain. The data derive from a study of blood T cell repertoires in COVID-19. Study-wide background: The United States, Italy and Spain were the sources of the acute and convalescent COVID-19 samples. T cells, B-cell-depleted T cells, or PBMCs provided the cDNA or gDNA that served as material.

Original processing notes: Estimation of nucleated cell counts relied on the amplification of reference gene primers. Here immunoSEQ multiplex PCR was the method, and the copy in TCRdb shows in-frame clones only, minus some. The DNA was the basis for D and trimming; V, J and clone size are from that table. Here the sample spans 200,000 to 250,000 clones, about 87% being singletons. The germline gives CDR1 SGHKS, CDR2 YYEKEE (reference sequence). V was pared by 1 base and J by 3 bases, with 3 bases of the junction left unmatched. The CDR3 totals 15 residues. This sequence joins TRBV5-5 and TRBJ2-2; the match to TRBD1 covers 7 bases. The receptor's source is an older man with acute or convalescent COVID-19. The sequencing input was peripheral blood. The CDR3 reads CASSLRQGHTGELFF. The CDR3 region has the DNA TGTGCCAGCAGCTTGAGACAGGGCCACACCGGGGAGCTGTTTTTT.